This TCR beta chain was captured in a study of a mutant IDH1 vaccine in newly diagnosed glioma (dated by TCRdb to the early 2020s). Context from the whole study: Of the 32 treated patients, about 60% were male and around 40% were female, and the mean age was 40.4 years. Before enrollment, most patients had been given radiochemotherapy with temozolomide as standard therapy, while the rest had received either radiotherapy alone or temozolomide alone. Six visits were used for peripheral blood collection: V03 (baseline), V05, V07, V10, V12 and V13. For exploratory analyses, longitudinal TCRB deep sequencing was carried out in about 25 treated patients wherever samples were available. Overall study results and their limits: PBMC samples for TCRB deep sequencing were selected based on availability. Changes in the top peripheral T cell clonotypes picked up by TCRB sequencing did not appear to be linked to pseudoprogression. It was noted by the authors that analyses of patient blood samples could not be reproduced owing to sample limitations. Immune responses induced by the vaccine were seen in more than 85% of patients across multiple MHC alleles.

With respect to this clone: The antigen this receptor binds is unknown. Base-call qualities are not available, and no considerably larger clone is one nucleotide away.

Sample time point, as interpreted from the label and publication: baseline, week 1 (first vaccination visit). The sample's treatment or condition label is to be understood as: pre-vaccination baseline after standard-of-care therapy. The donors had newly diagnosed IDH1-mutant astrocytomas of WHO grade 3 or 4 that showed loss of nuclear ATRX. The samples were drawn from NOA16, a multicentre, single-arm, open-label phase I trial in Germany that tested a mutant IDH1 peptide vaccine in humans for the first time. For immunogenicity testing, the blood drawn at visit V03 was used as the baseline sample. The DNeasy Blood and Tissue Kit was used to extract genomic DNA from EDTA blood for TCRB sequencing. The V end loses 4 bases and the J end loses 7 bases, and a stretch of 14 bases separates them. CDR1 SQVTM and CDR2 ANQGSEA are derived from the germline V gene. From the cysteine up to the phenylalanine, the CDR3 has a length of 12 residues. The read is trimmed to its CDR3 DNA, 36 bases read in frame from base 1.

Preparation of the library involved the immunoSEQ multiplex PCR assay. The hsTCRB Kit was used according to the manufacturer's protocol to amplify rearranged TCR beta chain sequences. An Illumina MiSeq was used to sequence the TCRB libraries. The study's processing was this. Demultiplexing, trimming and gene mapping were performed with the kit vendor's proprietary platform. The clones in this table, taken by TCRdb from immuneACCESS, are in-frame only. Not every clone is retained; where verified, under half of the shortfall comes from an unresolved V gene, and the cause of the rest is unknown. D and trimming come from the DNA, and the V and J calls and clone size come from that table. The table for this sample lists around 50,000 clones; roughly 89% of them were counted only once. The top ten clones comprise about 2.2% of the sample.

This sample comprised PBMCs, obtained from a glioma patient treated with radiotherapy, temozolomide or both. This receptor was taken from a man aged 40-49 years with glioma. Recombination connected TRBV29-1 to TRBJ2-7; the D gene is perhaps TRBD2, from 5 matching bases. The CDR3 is CSVVLPPGEQYF. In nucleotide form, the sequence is TGCAGCGTTGTCCTCCCGCCGGGGGAGCAGTACTTC.